A selection of T cell receptor beta chains follows, all from one sample in a study of control samples from healthy donors and cancer patients. TCRdb keeps only in-frame clones here, not all; method: immunoSEQ multiplex PCR. This sample has roughly 45,000 clones; about 86% occur once, and the top ten carry about 2.6%. Sequenced material: PBMCs. The receptors stem from a woman aged 45 to 65 with lung cancer. The CDR3 runs from the conserved cysteine through the conserved F or W. The D gene is left open where the match is weak. Clone size is stated in some rows and not others, as once, few, many or a class when expanded.

clone_size j_call v_call d_call cdr3_nt cdr3_aa
NA TRBJ1-5 TRBV9 NA TGTGCCAGCAGCGCAGACGGGGGCAATCAGCCCCAGCATTTT CASSADGGNQPQHF
few TRBJ2-4 TRBV29-1 NA TGCAGCGCCCGAGGGCAGGGTAAGGGCATTCAGTACTTC CSARGQGKGIQYF
NA TRBJ1-1 TRBV18 NA TGTGCCAGCTCACCACGTGTAGGGGAGAGGACTGAAGCTTTCTTT CASSPRVGERTEAFF
few TRBJ1-6 TRBV25-1 NA TGTGCCAGCAGTGGATCCGACCGATCACCCCTCCACTTT CASSGSDRSPLHF
NA TRBJ2-6 TRBV11-2 NA TGTGCCAGCAGCTTAGCACACGGGTCCGTCAACGTCCTGACTTTC CASSLAHGSVNVLTF
NA TRBJ1-5 TRBV2 NA TGTGCCAGCAGCACAGATAGCAATCAGCCCCAGCATTTT CASSTDSNQPQHF
few TRBJ1-6 TRBV6-1 NA TGTGCCAGCAGTGACCAATTTAATTCACCCCTCCACTTT CASSDQFNSPLHF
NA TRBJ1-1 TRBV11-2 NA TGTGCCAGTTCACGGGGGGCTGGGAACACTGAAGCTTTCTTT CASSRGAGNTEAFF
NA TRBJ2-7 TRBV30 NA TGTGCCCTGACCCCGGGACATTCCTACGAGCAGTACTTC CALTPGHSYEQYF
NA TRBJ2-7 TRBV6-6 NA TGTGCCAGCAGTTACGGACTCACTGATGGGTCCTACGAGCAGTACTTC CASSYGLTDGSYEQYF
NA TRBJ1-1 TRBV5-4 TRBD1 TGTGCCAGCAGCCAAGTTGGGACAGGAATTATGAACACTGAAGCTTTCTTT CASSQVGTGIMNTEAFF
once TRBJ2-5 TRBV18 NA TGTGCCAGCTCACCAACAAAAGGTGGGGGAGAGACCCAGTACTTC CASSPTKGGGETQYF
few TRBJ1-3 TRBV7-2 NA TGTGCCAGCAGCTCCCAGGGGCGGTCTGGAAACACCATATATTTT CASSSQGRSGNTIYF
NA TRBJ1-2 TRBV18 NA TGTGCCAGCTCACCCCAGGGTAGCCTTGCCTATGGCTACACCTTC CASSPQGSLAYGYTF
NA TRBJ1-5 TRBV7-2 NA TGTGCCAGCAGCTTAAGTTGGTCTCAGCCCCAGCATTTT CASSLSWSQPQHF
NA TRBJ2-2 TRBV5-8 NA TGTGCCGAGGGGAGGGGGCCGAACACCGGGGAGCTGTTTTTT CAEGRGPNTGELFF
NA TRBJ1-4 TRBV4-2 NA TGTGCCAGCAGCCAAGATCTAAGGACAGATGGTGAAAAACTGTTTTTT CASSQDLRTDGEKLFF
NA TRBJ2-5 TRBV18 NA TGTGCCAGCTCACCCGGGGAGAGGAAGACCCAGTACTTC CASSPGERKTQYF
NA TRBJ2-3 TRBV24-1 NA TGTGCCACCAGTGATTTCGGTGGGAGTACGCAGTATTTT CATSDFGGSTQYF
NA TRBJ1-2 TRBV19 NA TGTGCCAGTAGTCCAAGGGACCGCAGCAACTATGGCTACACCTTC CASSPRDRSNYGYTF
NA TRBJ1-2 TRBV6-5 NA TGTGCCAGCATGCAAACAGGGAACTATGGCTACACCTTC CASMQTGNYGYTF
NA TRBJ1-6 TRBV6-4 NA TGTGCCAGCAGTGGGGGGACGGTGAATTCACCCCTCCACTTT CASSGGTVNSPLHF